These 20 T cell receptor beta chains share one sample of origin, sequenced in a study of response to subunit inactivated influenza vaccine. TCRdb re-analysed the RT-PCR reads in MiXCR, keeping a single row per CDR3 protein. Of 600,000 to 700,000 distinct CDR3 sequences in the sample, 14% were seen once. This specimen consisted of PBMCs from blood, obtained less than 15 days before vaccination. The receptor set was obtained from a man aged 45-65 years who received an inactivated influenza vaccine.

This clonotype was counted only a few times. The chain employs TRBV6-2 or TRBV6-3 and TRBJ2-5, with TRBD2 as a possible D gene (6 bases). The CDR3 runs 16 residues. V gave up 0 bases and J gave up 7 bases, with 18 bases separating them. The germline V gene encodes CDR1 MNHEY and CDR2 SVGEGT. The CDR3 loop reads CASSYSIISGEATQYF. In DNA form, the CDR3 reads TGTGCCAGCAGTTACTCGATTATCTCTGGGGAGGCGACCCAGTACTTC.

The table lists this clonotype with a few counts. The V and J genes are TRBV10-3 and TRBJ1-3, with 8 bases aligning to TRBD1. CDR1 ENHRY and CDR2 SYGVKD come from the germline V gene. CDR3 size: 17 residues. V lost 3 bases to trimming and J lost 0 bases; unmatched junction nucleotides: 7. The CDR3 loop is CAISEWDRLSSGNTIYF. The DNA for the CDR3 is TGTGCCATCAGTGAATGGGACAGGTTGAGCTCTGGAAACACCATATATTTT.

This clonotype was counted between two and nine times. This chain connects TRBV15 to TRBJ2-1; 10 bases align to TRBD2. The CDR3 spans 15 residues. J lost 1 base, V lost 6 bases, and 3 bases had no gene match. Per germline, CDR1 LNHNV and CDR2 YYDKDF (reference sequence). In nucleotides, the CDR3 is TGTGCCACCAGGGTAGCGGGAGGTTCCTACAATGAGCAGTTCTTC. This sequence encodes CATRVAGGSYNEQFF.

This clonotype was detected only a few times. This chain links TRBV6-1 with TRBJ2-1; 8 bases fit TRBD2. Germline CDR1 MNHNS, CDR2 SASEGT. The CDR3 loop spans 13 amino acids. CDR3 coding DNA: TGTGTCCTAACTAGCGGAGCCTACAATGAGCAGTTCTTC. It yields the protein CVLTSGAYNEQFF.

The chain employs TRBV20-1 and TRBJ2-4, with D tentatively TRBD2 (6 bases). This CDR3 has 14 residues. Trimming stripped 0 bases from V and 8 bases from J, with 14 bases between. In germline, CDR1 is DFQATT, CDR2 SNEGSKA (reference sequence). Here the CDR3 DNA reads TGCAGTGCTAGAGATTTCGAATCGGGGGACATTCAGTACTTC. Encoded protein: CSARDFESGDIQYF.

The chain recombines TRBV18 with TRBJ1-2; 7 bases match TRBD1. Trimming at V came to 6 bases and at J to 8 bases, leaving 15 bases not matched to a gene. The CDR3 covers 15 residues. The germline V gene has CDR1 KGHSH and CDR2 LQKENI. In nucleotides, the CDR3 is TGTGCCAGCTCCCTCGGGGGCCGACAGGGAAGGGGCTACACCTTC. This encodes CASSLGGRQGRGYTF.

The chain combines TRBV9 with TRBJ2-1; 11 nucleotides match TRBD2. The germline CDR1 and CDR2 sequences are SGDLS and YYNGEE. V was clipped by 3 bases and J by 6 bases; unmatched bases: 5. The CDR3 is 15 residues long. CDR3 DNA sequence: TGTGCCAGCAGCGCCTCCGGGACTAGCGGCAATGAGCAGTTCTTC. Residues: CASSASGTSGNEQFF.

This sequence joins TRBV15 and TRBJ2-1, with D tentatively TRBD2 (5 bases). V lost 4 bases and J 5 bases, leaving 18 bases between the germline ends. Germline V gene sequence: CDR1 LNHNV, CDR2 YYDKDF (reference sequence). The CDR3 runs 16 residues. For the CDR3, the DNA is TGTGCCACCAGCACCCTCCCGAGGACTGCCGACAATGAGCAGTTCTTC. Its translation is CATSTLPRTADNEQFF.

The sample holds many counts of this clonotype. The chain is built from TRBV29-1 and TRBJ1-4; perhaps TRBD1 as D (5 bases). V was pared by 4 bases and J by 7 bases, with 13 bases between. This CDR3 comprises 13 residues. Germline CDR1 is SQVTM and CDR2 is ANQGSEA. The CDR3 bases are TGCAGCGTTGCAGGCAGGGCCACTGAAAAACTGTTTTTT. Amino acids: CSVAGRATEKLFF.

The chain is built from TRBV20-1 and TRBJ2-5, with 8 bases identical to TRBD2. Germline CDR1 is DFQATT and CDR2 is SNEGSKA (reference sequence). The CDR3 consists of 16 residues. The J segment lost 6 bases and the V segment lost 1 base, leaving 13 bases of the junction unmatched. The CDR3 spells CSARVKATGRVKTQYF. CDR3 nucleotides: TGCAGTGCTAGAGTTAAAGCTACCGGGAGGGTAAAGACCCAGTACTTC.

The genes are TRBV3-1 and TRBJ2-7; no firm D call. V was clipped by 6 bases and J by 5 bases, with 14 bases between them. Per the germline V gene, CDR1 is LGHDT and CDR2 is YNNKEL (reference sequence). The CDR3 is made up of 13 amino acids. The CDR3 DNA reads TGTGCCAGCAGTCCGGATGAGGCCCACGAGCAGTACTTC. Translation gives CASSPDEAHEQYF.

The CDR3 spells CASSPGTRLTETQYF. The CDR3 DNA is TGTGCCAGCAGCCCCGGGACACGACTTACGGAGACCCAGTACTTC. The chain is built from TRBV3-1 and TRBJ2-5; possibly TRBD1 for D (6 bases). V gave up 4 bases and J gave up 5 bases, with 17 bases separating them. The CDR3 is 15 amino acids. CDR1 and CDR2 from the germline V gene are LGHDT and YNNKEL (reference sequence).

This clonotype was counted between two and nine times. The J gene is TRBJ2-6, the V gene TRBV5-5; no definite D call. Germline CDR1 reads SGHKS; CDR2 reads YYEKEE (reference sequence). The CDR3 runs to 17 residues. Between the trimmed V and J ends, which lost 0 bases and 0 bases, there was a span of 10 bases. The CDR3 loop is CASSLEVRLSGANVLTF. As DNA, the CDR3 is TGTGCCAGCAGCTTGGAGGTCCGGCTCTCTGGGGCCAACGTCCTGACTTTC.

The V gene is TRBV6-2 or TRBV6-3, the J gene TRBJ1-5; 11 positions agree with TRBD1. J was trimmed by 7 bases and V by 2 bases; bases with no gene match: 7. Germline CDR1 and CDR2: MNHEY and SVGEGT. CDR3 length: 16 residues. CDR3 residues: CASSYAGTGGLQPQHF. CDR3 coding DNA: TGTGCCAGCAGTTACGCCGGGACAGGGGGGCTACAGCCCCAGCATTTT.

The rearrangement uses TRBV9 and TRBJ2-5, with TRBD1 matching 8 bases. This CDR3 comprises 14 residues. Germline V gene lookup returns CDR1 SGDLS and CDR2 YYNGEE. J lost 4 bases, V lost 0 bases, and 2 bases had no gene match. The CDR3 spells CASSVGRGRETQYF. DNA of the CDR3: TGTGCCAGCAGCGTAGGCAGGGGGCGAGAGACCCAGTACTTC.

A few counts support this clonotype. V and J are TRBV20-1 and TRBJ1-6; 10 bases map to TRBD1. Germline CDR1 and CDR2: DFQATT and SNEGSKA (reference sequence). J was trimmed by 7 bases and V by 6 bases; bases with no gene match: 9. The CDR3 covers 15 residues. For the CDR3, the DNA is TGCAGTGCAGCCCCTAGGACAGGGGGAAATTCACCCCTCCACTTT. Its protein product is CSAAPRTGGNSPLHF.

This clonotype has a handful of counts. The chain recombines TRBV5-8 with TRBJ2-7; D possibly corresponds to TRBD1 (6 bases). V was pared by 4 bases and J by 6 bases, with 20 bases between. Germline lookup yields CDR1 SGHTS and CDR2 YDEGEE. The CDR3 extends over 15 amino acids. CDR3 loop: CASSPKYDRQTEQYF. The CDR3, as DNA: TGTGCCAGCAGCCCAAAGTACGACAGGCAAACCGAGCAGTACTTC.

This clonotype was counted a few times. This chain joins TRBV20-1 and TRBJ2-7, with D unresolved. CDR1 and CDR2 (germline): DFQATT, SNEGSKA (reference sequence). With 1 base removed from V and 6 bases from J, the gap between germline ends came to 13 bases. The CDR3 extends over 13 amino acids. The CDR3 DNA reads TGCAGTGCTAGAGTAGGCAGGTTGGGCGAGCAGTACTTC. Its translation: CSARVGRLGEQYF.

The V gene is TRBV5-1, the J gene TRBJ2-7, with TRBD2 matching over 14 bases. Trimming took 2 bases from V and 1 from J; bases not matched to a gene: 5. Germline V CDR1 and CDR2: SGHRS, YFSETQ. The CDR3 is made up of 17 amino acids. The CDR3 DNA sequence: TGCGCCAGCAGCTTCGGGACTAGCGGGGGCCTATCCTACGAGCAGTACTTC. The encoded protein is CASSFGTSGGLSYEQYF.

The chain has TRBV7-7 and TRBJ2-5; D gene unclear. V shed 1 base and J shed 0 bases, with 18 bases lying between them. CDR3 size: 18 residues. Germline values: CDR1 SSHAT, CDR2 FNYEAQ (reference sequence). In DNA form, the CDR3 reads TGTGCCAGCAGCTTAGAATCCTTTCCATCCAAGTACCAAGAGACCCAGTACTTC. It specifies CASSLESFPSKYQETQYF.